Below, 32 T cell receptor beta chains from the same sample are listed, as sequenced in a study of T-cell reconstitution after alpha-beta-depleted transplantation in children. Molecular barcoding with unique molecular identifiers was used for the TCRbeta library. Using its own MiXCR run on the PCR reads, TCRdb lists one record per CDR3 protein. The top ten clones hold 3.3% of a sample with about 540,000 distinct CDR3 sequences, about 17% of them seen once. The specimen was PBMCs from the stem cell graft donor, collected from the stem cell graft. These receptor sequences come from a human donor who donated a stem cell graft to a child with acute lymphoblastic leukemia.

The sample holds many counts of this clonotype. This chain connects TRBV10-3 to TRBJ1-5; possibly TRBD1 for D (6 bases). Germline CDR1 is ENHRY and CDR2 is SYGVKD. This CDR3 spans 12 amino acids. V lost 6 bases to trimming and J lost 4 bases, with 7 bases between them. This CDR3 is CAISQGNQPQHF. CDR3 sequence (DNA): TGTGCCATCAGCCAGGGGAATCAGCCCCAGCATTTT.

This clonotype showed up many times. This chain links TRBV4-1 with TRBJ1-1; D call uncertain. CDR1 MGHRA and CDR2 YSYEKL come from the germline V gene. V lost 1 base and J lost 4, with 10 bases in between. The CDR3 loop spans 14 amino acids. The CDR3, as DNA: TGCGCCAGCAGCCAAGCGCCCAGAAGCACTGAAGCTTTCTTT. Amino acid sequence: CASSQAPRSTEAFF.

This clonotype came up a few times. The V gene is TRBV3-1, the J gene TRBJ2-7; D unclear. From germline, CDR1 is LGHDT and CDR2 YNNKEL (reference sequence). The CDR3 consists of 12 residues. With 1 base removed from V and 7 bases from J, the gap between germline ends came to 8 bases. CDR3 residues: CASSQGLQEQYF. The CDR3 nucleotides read TGTGCCAGCAGCCAAGGTTTGCAGGAGCAGTACTTC.

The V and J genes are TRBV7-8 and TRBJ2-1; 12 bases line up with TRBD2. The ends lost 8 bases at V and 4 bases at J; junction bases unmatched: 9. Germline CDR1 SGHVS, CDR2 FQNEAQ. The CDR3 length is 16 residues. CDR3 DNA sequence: TGTGCCAGCGAATCCCGGGGGACTAGCGGGTACAATGAGCAGTTCTTC. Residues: CASESRGTSGYNEQFF. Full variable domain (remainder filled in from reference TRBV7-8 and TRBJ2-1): GAGVSQSPRYKVAKRGQDVALRCDPISGHVSLFWYQQALGQGPEFLTYFQNEAQLDKSGLPSDRFFAERPEGSVSTLKIQRTQQEDSAVYLCASESRGTSGYNEQFFGPGTRLTVL.

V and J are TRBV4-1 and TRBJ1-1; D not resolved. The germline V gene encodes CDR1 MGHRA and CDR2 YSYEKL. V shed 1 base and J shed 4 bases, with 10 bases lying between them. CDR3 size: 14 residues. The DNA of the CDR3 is TGCGCCAGCAGCCAAGGGATTTGGGGCACTGAAGCTTTCTTT. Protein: CASSQGIWGTEAFF.

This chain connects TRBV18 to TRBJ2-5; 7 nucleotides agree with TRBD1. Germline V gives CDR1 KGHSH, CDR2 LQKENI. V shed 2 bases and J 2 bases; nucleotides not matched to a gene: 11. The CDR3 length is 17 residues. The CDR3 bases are TGTGCCAGCTCACCATGGGACAGCTCATCAAGACAAGAGACCCAGTACTTC. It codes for CASSPWDSSSRQETQYF. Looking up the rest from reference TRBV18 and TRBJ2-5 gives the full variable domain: NAGVMQNPRHLVRRRGQEARLRCSPMKGHSHVYWYRQLPEEGLKFMVYLQKENIIDESGMPKERFSAEFPKEGPSILRIQQVVRGDSAAYFCASSPWDSSSRQETQYFGPGTRLLVL.

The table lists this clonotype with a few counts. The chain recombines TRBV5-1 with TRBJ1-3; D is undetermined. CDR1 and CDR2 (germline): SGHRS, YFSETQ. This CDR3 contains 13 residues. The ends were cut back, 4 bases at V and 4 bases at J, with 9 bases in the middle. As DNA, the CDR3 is TGCGCCAGCAGCCTAGGATACGGAAACACCATATATTTT. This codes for CASSLGYGNTIYF.

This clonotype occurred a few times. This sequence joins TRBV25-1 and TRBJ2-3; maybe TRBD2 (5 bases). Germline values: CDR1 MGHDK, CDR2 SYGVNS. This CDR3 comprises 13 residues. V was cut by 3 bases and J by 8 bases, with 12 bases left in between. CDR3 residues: CASSDLLGSTQYF. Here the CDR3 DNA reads TGTGCCAGCAGTGATCTTCTAGGGAGTACGCAGTATTTT.

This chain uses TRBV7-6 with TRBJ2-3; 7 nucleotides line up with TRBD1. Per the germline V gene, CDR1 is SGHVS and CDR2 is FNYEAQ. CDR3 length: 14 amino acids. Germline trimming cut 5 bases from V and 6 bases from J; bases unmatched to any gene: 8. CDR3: CASSLLGQVDTQYF. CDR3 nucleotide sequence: TGTGCCAGCAGCCTCCTAGGACAGGTTGATACGCAGTATTTT.

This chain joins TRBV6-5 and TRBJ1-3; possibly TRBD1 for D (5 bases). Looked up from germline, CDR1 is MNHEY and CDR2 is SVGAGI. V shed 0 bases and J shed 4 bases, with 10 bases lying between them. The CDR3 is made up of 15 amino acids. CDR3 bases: TGTGCCAGCAGTTACTCGGGACCCCGAGGAAACACCATATATTTT. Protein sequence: CASSYSGPRGNTIYF.

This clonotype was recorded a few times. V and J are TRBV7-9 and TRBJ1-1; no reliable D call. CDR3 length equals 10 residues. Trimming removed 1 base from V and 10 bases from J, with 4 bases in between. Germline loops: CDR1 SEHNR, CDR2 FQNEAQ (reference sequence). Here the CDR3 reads CASSLEVAFF. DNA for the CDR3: TGTGCCAGCAGCTTAGAGGTAGCTTTCTTT.

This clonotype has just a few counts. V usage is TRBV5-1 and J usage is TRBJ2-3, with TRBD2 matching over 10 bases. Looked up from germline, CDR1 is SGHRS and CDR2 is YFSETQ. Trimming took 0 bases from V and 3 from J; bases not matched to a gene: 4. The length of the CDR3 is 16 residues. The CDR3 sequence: CASSLVIAGGTDTQYF. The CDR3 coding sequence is TGCGCCAGCAGCTTGGTAATAGCGGGAGGAACAGATACGCAGTATTTT.

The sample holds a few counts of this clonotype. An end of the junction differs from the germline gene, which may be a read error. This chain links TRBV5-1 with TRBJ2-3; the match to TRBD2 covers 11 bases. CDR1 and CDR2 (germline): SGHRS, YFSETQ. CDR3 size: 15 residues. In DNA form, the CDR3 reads TGTGCCAGCAGTTTAGCTAGCGGGAGGACAGATACGCAGTATTTT. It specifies CASSLASGRTDTQYF.

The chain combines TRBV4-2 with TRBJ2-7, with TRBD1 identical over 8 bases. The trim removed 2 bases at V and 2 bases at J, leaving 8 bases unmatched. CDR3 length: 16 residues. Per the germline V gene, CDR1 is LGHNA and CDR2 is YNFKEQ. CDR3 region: CASSQRYRGQAYEQYF. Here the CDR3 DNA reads TGTGCCAGCAGCCAAAGATATAGGGGACAGGCCTACGAGCAGTACTTC.

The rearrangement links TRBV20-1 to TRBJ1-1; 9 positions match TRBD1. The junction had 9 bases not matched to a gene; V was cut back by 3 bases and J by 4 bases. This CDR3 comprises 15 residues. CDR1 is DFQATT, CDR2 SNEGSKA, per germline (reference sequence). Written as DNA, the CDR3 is TGCAGTGCTAGTTGGACAGGGGCCTTGTCCACTGAAGCTTTCTTT. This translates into CSASWTGALSTEAFF.

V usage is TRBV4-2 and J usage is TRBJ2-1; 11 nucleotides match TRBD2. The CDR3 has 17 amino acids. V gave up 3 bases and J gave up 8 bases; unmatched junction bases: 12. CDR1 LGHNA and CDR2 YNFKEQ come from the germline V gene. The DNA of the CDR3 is TGTGCCAGCAGCCATACCGGGACTAGCGGAACTTACGATGAGCAGTTCTTC. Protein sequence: CASSHTGTSGTYDEQFF.

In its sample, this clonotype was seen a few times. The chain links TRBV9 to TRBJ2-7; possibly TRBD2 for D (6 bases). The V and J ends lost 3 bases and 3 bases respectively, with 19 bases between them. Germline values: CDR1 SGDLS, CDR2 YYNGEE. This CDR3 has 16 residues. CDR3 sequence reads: CASSATGGAGYYEQYF. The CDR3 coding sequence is TGTGCCAGCAGCGCCACGGGCGGGGCAGGGTACTACGAGCAGTACTTC.

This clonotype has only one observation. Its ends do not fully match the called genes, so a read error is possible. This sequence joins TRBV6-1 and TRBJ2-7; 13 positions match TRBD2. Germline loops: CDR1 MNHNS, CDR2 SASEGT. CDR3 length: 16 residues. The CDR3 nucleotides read TGTGCCAGCAGTCCCGGGACTAGCGGGACCTCCCACGAGCAGTACTTC. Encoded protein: CASSPGTSGTSHEQYF.

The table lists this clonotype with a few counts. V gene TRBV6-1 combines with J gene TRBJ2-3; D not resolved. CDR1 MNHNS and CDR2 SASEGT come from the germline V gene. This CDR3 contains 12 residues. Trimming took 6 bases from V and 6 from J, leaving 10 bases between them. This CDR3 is CASRESSDTQYF. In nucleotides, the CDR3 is TGTGCCAGCAGGGAAAGCAGCGATACGCAGTATTTT.

DNA of the CDR3: TGTGCCATCAGTGCTCAGGGCGGGGGAAGGAAAGCCAAAAACATTCAGTACTTC. This translates into CAISAQGGGRKAKNIQYF. The rearrangement joins TRBV10-3 to TRBJ2-4, with 7 bases identical to TRBD2. The CDR3 loop spans 18 amino acids. Per the germline V gene, CDR1 is ENHRY and CDR2 is SYGVKD. With V trimmed by 4 bases and J by 0 bases, 12 bases remained unmatched.

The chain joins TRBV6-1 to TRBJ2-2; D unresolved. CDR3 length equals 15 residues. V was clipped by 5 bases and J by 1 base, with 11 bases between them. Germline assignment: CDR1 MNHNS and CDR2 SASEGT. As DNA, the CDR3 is TGTGCCAGCAGTCTAATGACTGGGAACACCGGGGAGCTGTTTTTT. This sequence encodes CASSLMTGNTGELFF.

CDR3: CASSQLAGGPTDTQYF. The CDR3 coding sequence is TGCGCCAGCAGCCAACTAGCGGGAGGACCCACAGATACGCAGTATTTT. This sequence joins TRBV4-1 and TRBJ2-3; 11 bases agree with TRBD2. Trimming cost V 2 bases and J 2 bases; bases outside gene matches: 3. The germline V gene encodes CDR1 MGHRA and CDR2 YSYEKL. The CDR3 runs to 16 residues.

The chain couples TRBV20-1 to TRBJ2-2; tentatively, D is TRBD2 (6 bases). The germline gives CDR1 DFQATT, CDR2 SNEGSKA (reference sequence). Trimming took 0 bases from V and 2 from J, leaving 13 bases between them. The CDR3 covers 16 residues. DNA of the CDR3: TGCAGTGCTAGAGATCACGGGAGCCCAAACACCGGGGAGCTGTTTTTT. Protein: CSARDHGSPNTGELFF.

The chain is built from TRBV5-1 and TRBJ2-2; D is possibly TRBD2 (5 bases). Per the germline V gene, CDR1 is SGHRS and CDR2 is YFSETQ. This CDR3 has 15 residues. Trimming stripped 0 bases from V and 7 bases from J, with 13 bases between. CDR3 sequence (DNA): TGCGCCAGCAGCTTGGAGGGCAGGAGGTACGGGGAGCTGTTTTTT. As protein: CASSLEGRRYGELFF. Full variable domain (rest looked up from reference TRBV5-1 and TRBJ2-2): KAGVTQTPRYLIKTRGQQVTLSCSPISGHRSVSWYQQTPGQGLQFLFEYFSETQRNKGNFPGRFSGRQFSNSRSEMNVSTLELGDSALYLCASSLEGRRYGELFFGEGSRLTVL.

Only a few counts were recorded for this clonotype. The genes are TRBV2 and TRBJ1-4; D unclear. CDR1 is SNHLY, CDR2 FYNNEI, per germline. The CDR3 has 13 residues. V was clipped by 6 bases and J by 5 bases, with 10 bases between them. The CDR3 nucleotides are TGTGCCAGCAGCCGACTACGAAATGAAAAACTGTTTTTT. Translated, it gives CASSRLRNEKLFF.

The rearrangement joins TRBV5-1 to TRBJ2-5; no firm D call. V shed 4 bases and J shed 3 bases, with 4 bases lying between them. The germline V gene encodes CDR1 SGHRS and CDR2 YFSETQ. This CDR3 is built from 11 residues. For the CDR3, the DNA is TGCGCCAGCAGCGTCGAAGAGACCCAGTACTTC. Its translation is CASSVEETQYF.

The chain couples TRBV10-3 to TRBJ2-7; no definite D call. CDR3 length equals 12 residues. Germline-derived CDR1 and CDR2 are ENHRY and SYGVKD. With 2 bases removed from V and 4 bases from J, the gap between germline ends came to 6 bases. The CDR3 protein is CAISERAYEQYF. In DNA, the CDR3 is TGTGCCATCAGTGAGAGGGCTTACGAGCAGTACTTC.

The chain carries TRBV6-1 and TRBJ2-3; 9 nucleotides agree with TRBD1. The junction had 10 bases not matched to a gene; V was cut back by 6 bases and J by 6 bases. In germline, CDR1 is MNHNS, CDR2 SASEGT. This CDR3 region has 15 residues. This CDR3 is CASRAGTGRPDTQYF. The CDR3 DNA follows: TGTGCCAGCAGGGCCGGGACAGGGCGACCCGATACGCAGTATTTT.

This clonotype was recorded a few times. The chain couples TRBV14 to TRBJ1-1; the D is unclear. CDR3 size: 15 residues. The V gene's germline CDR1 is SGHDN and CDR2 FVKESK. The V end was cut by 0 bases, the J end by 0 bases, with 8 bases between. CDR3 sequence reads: CASSQDISVNTEAFF. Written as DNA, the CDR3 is TGTGCCAGCAGCCAAGACATCTCCGTGAACACTGAAGCTTTCTTT. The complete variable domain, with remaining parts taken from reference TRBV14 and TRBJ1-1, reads EAGVTQFPSHSVIEKGQTVTLRCDPISGHDNLYWYRRVMGKEIKFLLHFVKESKQDESGMPNNRFLAERTGGTYSTLKVQPAELEDSGVYFCASSQDISVNTEAFFGQGTRLTVV.

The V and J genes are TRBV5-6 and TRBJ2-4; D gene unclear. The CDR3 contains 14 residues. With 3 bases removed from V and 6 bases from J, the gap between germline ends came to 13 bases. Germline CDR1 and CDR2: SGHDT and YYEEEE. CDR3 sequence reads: CASSSGPPPNIQYF. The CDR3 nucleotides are TGTGCCAGCAGCTCGGGCCCACCCCCAAACATTCAGTACTTC.

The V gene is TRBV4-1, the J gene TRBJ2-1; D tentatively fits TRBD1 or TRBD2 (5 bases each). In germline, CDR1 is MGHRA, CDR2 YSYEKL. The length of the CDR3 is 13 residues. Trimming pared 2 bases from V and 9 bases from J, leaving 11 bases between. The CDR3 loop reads CASSQLGAIEQFF. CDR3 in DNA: TGCGCCAGCAGCCAACTCGGGGCTATTGAGCAGTTCTTC.

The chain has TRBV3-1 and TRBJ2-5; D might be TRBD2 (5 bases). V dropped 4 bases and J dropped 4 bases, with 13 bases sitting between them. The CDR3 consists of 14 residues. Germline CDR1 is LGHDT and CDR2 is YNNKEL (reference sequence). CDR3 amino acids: CASSLPERGETQYF. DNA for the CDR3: TGTGCCAGCAGCCTCCCCGAACGGGGAGAGACCCAGTACTTC.